Each of the 22 T cell receptor beta chains below was sequenced from the same sample in a study of T cells in localized non-small cell lung cancer. Repertoires were generated with immunoSEQ multiplex PCR, while TCRdb's copy carries only in-frame clones and drops some. The sample lists more than 800 clones, over 25% seen once, with around a tenth in the top ten. The source was lung tumor tissue, collected before any cancer treatment. The receptor source for this set is an older female donor with stage III squamous cell lung carcinoma.

The chain employs TRBV28 and TRBJ2-1, with D hard to call. CDR1 and CDR2 (germline): MDHEN, SYDVKM. The ends were cut back, 5 bases at V and 6 bases at J, with 8 bases in the middle. The CDR3 length is 12 residues. DNA of the CDR3: TGTGCCAGCAGTCCCTACGGCAATGAGCAGTTCTTC. Translation: CASSPYGNEQFF.

Sample share makes this clone large (0.1 to 1%). The chain's CDR3 is CASSPRHEKLFF. The CDR3 nucleotides are TGTGCCAGCAGTCCCCGACACGAAAAACTGTTTTTT. This sequence joins TRBV28 and TRBJ1-4; the D is unclear. The CDR3 has 12 amino acids. The V gene lost 5 bases and the J gene lost 8 bases, with 9 bases spanning the gap. The germline CDR1 and CDR2 sequences are MDHEN and SYDVKM.

The chain links TRBV9 to TRBJ1-4; weak D call: TRBD1 (5 bases). The CDR3 length is 14 residues. Germline CDR1 and CDR2: SGDLS and YYNGEE. Between the trimmed V and J ends, which lost 0 bases and 6 bases, there was a span of 9 bases. CDR3 nucleotides: TGTGCCAGCAGCGTAGGGGGCGGGCATGAAAAACTGTTTTTT. It translates to CASSVGGGHEKLFF.

This clone has just a few counts. The chain carries TRBV23-1 and TRBJ2-7; D is tentatively TRBD1 or TRBD2 (5 bases each). TRBV23-1 is an ORF, and what it does is uncertain. The CDR3 is 15 residues long. Trimming removed 6 bases from V and 2 bases from J, with 17 bases in between. CDR3 sequence (DNA): TGCGCCAGCAGCCAAGTTGAAAAGGGACCCTACGAGCAGTACTTC. Encoded protein: CASSQVEKGPYEQYF.

A few counts support this clone. The junction shows a germline mismatch at one end, possibly a read error. The chain employs TRBV7-7 and TRBJ2-5; 7 bases agree with TRBD2. This CDR3 contains 14 residues. Germline V CDR1 and CDR2: SSHAT, FNYEAQ (reference sequence). The CDR3 DNA is TGTGCTAGCAGCCCCTCGGGGGGCCAAGAGACCCAGTACTTC. Translation gives CASSPSGGQETQYF.

The chain has TRBV28 and TRBJ1-2; tentative D call: TRBD1 (6 bases). V was shortened by 7 bases and J by 1 base, with 25 bases between the two germline ends. Per the germline V gene, CDR1 is MDHEN and CDR2 is SYDVKM. The CDR3 covers 18 residues. DNA of the CDR3: TGTGCCAGCACCGCGTTGGGGGGCGAGGGGATATATAACTATGGCTACACCTTC. Translation: CASTALGGEGIYNYGYTF.

This sequence joins TRBV16 and TRBJ1-5; tentatively, D is TRBD1 (5 bases). Germline loops: CDR1 KGHSY, CDR2 FQNENV. This CDR3 is 14 amino acids long. V was shortened by 2 bases and J by 7 bases, with 12 bases between the two germline ends. CDR3 sequence (DNA): TGTGCCAGCAGCCAACAGGGTGTGAAGCAGCCCCAGCATTTT. Translation gives CASSQQGVKQPQHF. Variable domain in full (rest from reference TRBV16 and TRBJ1-5): GEEVAQTPKHLVRGEGQKAKLYCAPIKGHSYVFWYQQVLKNEFKFLISFQNENVFDETGMPKERFSAKCLPNSPCSLEIQATKLEDSAVYFCASSQQGVKQPQHFGDGTRLSIL.

This clone was seen a few times. The chain links TRBV29-1 to TRBJ1-4, with 8 nucleotides matching TRBD1. The V segment lost 0 bases and the J segment 8 bases; nucleotides outside the gene matches: 11. Germline V gives CDR1 SQVTM, CDR2 ANQGSEA. The CDR3 has 16 amino acids. Here the CDR3 reads CSVEERTGWGGEKLFF. CDR3 DNA sequence: TGCAGCGTTGAAGAAAGGACAGGGTGGGGAGGAGAAAAACTGTTTTTT.

This clone turned up a few times. The chain employs TRBV6-8 and TRBJ2-1; 11 bases match TRBD1. The V and J ends lost 3 bases and 8 bases, in that order; junction bases with no gene match: 3. Germline V CDR1 and CDR2: MNHGY, SAAAGT. CDR3 length: 14 residues. CDR3 bases: TGTGCCAGCAGTTATAGGACAGGGGGCGATGAGCAGTTCTTC. Translating gives CASSYRTGGDEQFF.

The rearrangement uses TRBV9 and TRBJ1-4; possibly TRBD1 for D (6 bases). The CDR3 covers 15 residues. V gave up 3 bases and J gave up 8 bases, with 17 bases separating them. CDR1 is SGDLS and CDR2 is YYNGEE in the germline V gene. In DNA, the CDR3 is TGTGCCAGCAGCGGGCCGGGAACGAGGGGGGAAAAACTGTTTTTT. It translates to CASSGPGTRGEKLFF.

The chain employs TRBV28 and TRBJ1-2, with TRBD1 matching 7 bases. Germline V gene data show CDR1 as MDHEN and CDR2 as SYDVKM. The CDR3 covers 15 residues. V lost 8 bases, J lost 4 bases, and 13 bases stayed unmatched. The CDR3 is CASVGEGARSYGYTF. In DNA form, the CDR3 reads TGTGCCAGCGTAGGGGAGGGGGCGAGAAGCTATGGCTACACCTTC.

This clone was found a few times. V and J are TRBV6-8 and TRBJ1-5; D is possibly TRBD1 (5 bases). Germline V gives CDR1 MNHGY, CDR2 SAAAGT. The CDR3 length is 14 residues. V was clipped by 6 bases and J by 5 bases, with 14 bases between them. The CDR3 is CASSPQVGDQPQHF. The DNA of the CDR3 is TGTGCCAGCAGCCCACAGGTTGGAGATCAGCCCCAGCATTTT.

This clone was observed a handful of times. The V and J genes are TRBV9 and TRBJ2-2, with D unclear. Trimming removed 0 bases from V and 8 bases from J, with 8 bases in between. CDR3 size: 13 residues. Germline values: CDR1 SGDLS, CDR2 YYNGEE. The CDR3 DNA follows: TGTGCCAGCAGCGTAGGGCCGGAGGGGGAGCTGTTTTTT. Its translation is CASSVGPEGELFF.

In this sample, this clone is medium-sized. This rearrangement joins TRBV9 to TRBJ1-1; no clear D. This CDR3 is 14 amino acids long. Germline CDR1 SGDLS, CDR2 YYNGEE. V dropped 7 bases and J dropped 2 bases, with 15 bases sitting between them. CDR3 DNA: TGTGCCAGCCCCCCGCAGACGGTAAACACTGAAGCTTTCTTT. Amino acid sequence: CASPPQTVNTEAFF.

The count of this clone is one. This chain links TRBV28 with TRBJ2-7, with 8 bases matching TRBD1. The CDR3 is 16 residues long. Per the germline V gene, CDR1 is MDHEN and CDR2 is SYDVKM. The ends lost 6 bases at V and 4 bases at J; junction bases unmatched: 14. CDR3 region: CASSLPLGTGTYEQYF. CDR3 coding DNA: TGTGCCAGCAGCCTCCCCCTCGGGACAGGAACTTACGAGCAGTACTTC.

Worth noting for this clone: The sample contains more than one DNA sequence encoding this CDR3. The chain is built from TRBV29-1 and TRBJ1-5; 8 positions agree with TRBD1. With V trimmed by 6 bases and J by 2 bases, 3 bases remained unmatched. The CDR3 has 13 residues. Per germline, CDR1 SQVTM and CDR2 ANQGSEA. CDR3 in amino acids: CSVPGQGNQPQHF. DNA for the CDR3: TGCAGCGTGCCGGGACAGGGCAATCAGCCCCAGCATTTT.

The sample holds a few counts of this clone. The chain employs TRBV11-3 and TRBJ2-7, with 13 bases that match TRBD2. V shed 5 bases, J shed 3 bases, and the junction held 7 bases outside the gene matches. Looked up from germline, CDR1 is SGHNT and CDR2 is YENEEA. The CDR3 contains 16 residues. This CDR3 is CASSRTSGGGLYEQYF. The CDR3 DNA reads as TGTGCCAGCAGCCGGACTAGCGGGGGTGGACTCTACGAGCAGTACTTC. Together with reference TRBV11-3 and TRBJ2-7, the CDR3 gives the full variable domain: EAGVVQSPRYKIIEKKQPVAFWCNPISGHNTLYWYLQNLGQGPELLIRYENEEAVDDSQLPKDRFSAERLKGVDSTLKIQPAELGDSAVYLCASSRTSGGGLYEQYFGPGTRLTVT.

J is TRBJ1-2 and V is TRBV19, with D possibly TRBD1 on 5 matching bases. The CDR3 sequence is 18 residues long. Trimming pared 3 bases from V and 10 bases from J, leaving 30 bases between. CDR1 is LNHDA and CDR2 is SQIVND in the germline V gene (reference sequence). CDR3 residues: CASSISLIKRGPPRNYTF. For the CDR3, the DNA is TGTGCCAGTAGTATCTCGTTGATTAAGAGGGGACCTCCTCGGAACTACACCTTC.

The chain carries TRBV18 and TRBJ1-1, with a tentative D call TRBD1 (5 bases). There are 12 residues in the CDR3. Germline CDR1 KGHSH, CDR2 LQKENI. V lost 5 bases and J lost 3, with 7 bases in between. The CDR3 is CASSWGDTEAFF. The CDR3 DNA sequence: TGTGCCAGCTCATGGGGGGACACTGAAGCTTTCTTT.

By share of the sample, this clone is large. One junction end does not reproduce the germline sequence, and a read error may be involved. The J gene is TRBJ2-3, the V gene TRBV6-8; D call uncertain. CDR3 length: 13 amino acids. CDR1 and CDR2 from the germline V gene are MNHGY and SAAAGT. The DNA for the CDR3 is TGTGCCAGCAGTGACTCGCTGCTAGATACGCAGTATTTT. Its translation: CASSDSLLDTQYF.

This chain joins TRBV14 and TRBJ1-1, with TRBD1 as a possible D gene (5 bases). The CDR3 has 13 amino acids. The germline V gene has CDR1 SGHDN and CDR2 FVKESK. The V end was cut by 1 base, the J end by 6 bases, with 9 bases between. CDR3 DNA sequence: TGTGCCAGCAGCCAAGGAGGGGTCGCTGAAGCTTTCTTT. This translates into CASSQGGVAEAFF.

This clone has only a few counts. V usage is TRBV9 and J usage is TRBJ2-3; 9 bases match TRBD2. Germline values: CDR1 SGDLS, CDR2 YYNGEE. The J segment lost 1 base and the V segment lost 1 base, leaving 4 bases of the junction unmatched. The CDR3 is 16 residues long. The CDR3 DNA sequence: TGTGCCAGCAGCGTACCTTTAGCGGGGGGCACAGATACGCAGTATTTT. Protein product: CASSVPLAGGTDTQYF.